Listed here is a single TCR beta chain. This entry is derived from a study of T cells in severe cutaneous drug reactions. Bulk and single-cell libraries used iRepertoire multiplex PCR with TCR subtype-specific primers. From its re-call of the multiplex PCR reads, TCRdb lists each CDR3 protein once, without DNA. This listing includes tens of thousands of distinct CDR3 sequences. Sequenced patients had Stevens-Johnson syndrome or toxic epidermal necrolysis caused by carbamazepine. The sequenced sample consisted of PBMCs. The receptor was isolated from a human donor with toxic epidermal necrolysis, a severe cutaneous drug reaction.

The CDR3 reads CASSQNRDRDGYTF. The genes are TRBV28 and TRBJ1-2; TCRdb names TRBD1, which stays unverified in the absence of DNA. The CDR3 is 14 amino acids. The germline V gene encodes CDR1 MDHEN and CDR2 SYDVKM.